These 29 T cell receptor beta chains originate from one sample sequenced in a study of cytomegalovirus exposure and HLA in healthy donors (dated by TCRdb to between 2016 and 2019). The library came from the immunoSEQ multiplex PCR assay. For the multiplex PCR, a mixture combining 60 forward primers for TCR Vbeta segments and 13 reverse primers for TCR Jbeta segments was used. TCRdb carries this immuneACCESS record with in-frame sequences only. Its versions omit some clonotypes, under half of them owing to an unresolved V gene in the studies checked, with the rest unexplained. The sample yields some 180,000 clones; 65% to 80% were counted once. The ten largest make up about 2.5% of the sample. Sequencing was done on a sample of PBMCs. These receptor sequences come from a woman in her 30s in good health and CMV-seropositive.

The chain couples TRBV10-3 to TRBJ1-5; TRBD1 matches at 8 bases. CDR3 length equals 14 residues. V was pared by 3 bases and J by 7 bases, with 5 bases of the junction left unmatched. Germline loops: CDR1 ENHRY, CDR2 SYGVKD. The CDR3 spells CAISDGQGTQPQHF. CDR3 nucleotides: TGTGCCATCAGTGACGGACAGGGCACACAGCCCCAGCATTTT.

The CDR3 nucleotides are TGCGCCAGCAGTGAGTTATCCCTTAACTATGGCTACACCTTC. Its translation: CASSELSLNYGYTF. This chain joins TRBV10-2 and TRBJ1-2; D is undetermined. V lost 1 base and J lost 1, with 7 bases in between. This CDR3 has 14 residues. The V gene's germline CDR1 is WSHSY and CDR2 SAAADI.

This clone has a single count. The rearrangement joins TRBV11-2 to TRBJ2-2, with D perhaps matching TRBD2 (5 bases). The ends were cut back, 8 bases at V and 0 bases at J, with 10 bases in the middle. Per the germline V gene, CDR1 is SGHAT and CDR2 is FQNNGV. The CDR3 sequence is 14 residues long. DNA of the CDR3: TGTGCCAGCCGGGGAACCTCGAACACCGGGGAGCTGTTTTTT. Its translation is CASRGTSNTGELFF.

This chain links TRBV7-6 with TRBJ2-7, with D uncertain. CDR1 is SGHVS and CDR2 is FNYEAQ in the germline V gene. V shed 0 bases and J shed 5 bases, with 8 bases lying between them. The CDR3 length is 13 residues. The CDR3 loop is CASSLAAGNEQYF. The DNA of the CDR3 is TGTGCCAGCAGCTTAGCCGCCGGTAACGAGCAGTACTTC. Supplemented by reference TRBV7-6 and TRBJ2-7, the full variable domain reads GAGVSQSPRYKVTKRGQDVALRCDPISGHVSLYWYRQALGQGPEFLTYFNYEAQQDKSGLPNDRFSAERPEGSISTLTIQRTEQRDSAMYRCASSLAAGNEQYFGPGTRLTVT.

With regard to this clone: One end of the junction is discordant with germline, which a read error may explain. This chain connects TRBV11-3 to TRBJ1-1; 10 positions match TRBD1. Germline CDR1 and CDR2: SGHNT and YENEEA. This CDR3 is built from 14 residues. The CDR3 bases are TGTGCCAGCAGCCTCCGGGACAGGGGCCCAGGGAGGGTCTTT. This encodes CASSLRDRGPGRVF.

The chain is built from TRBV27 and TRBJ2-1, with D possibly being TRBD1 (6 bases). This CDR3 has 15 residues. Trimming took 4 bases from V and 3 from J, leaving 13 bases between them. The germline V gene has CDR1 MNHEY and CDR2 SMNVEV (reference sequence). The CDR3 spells CASSSGTPIYNEQFF. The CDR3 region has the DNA TGTGCCAGCAGTTCCGGGACACCGATCTACAATGAGCAGTTCTTC.

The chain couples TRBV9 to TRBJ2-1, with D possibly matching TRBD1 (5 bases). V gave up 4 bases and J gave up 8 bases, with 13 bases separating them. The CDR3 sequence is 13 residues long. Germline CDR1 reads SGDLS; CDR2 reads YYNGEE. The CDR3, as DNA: TGTGCCAGCAGCCTGCCTGGGGCGGATGAGCAGTTCTTC. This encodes CASSLPGADEQFF.

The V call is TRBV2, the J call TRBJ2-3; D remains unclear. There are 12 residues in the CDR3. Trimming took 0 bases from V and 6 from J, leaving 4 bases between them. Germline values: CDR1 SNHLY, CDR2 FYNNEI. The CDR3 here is CASSEAGDTQYF. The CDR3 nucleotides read TGTGCCAGCAGTGAAGCTGGCGATACGCAGTATTTT.

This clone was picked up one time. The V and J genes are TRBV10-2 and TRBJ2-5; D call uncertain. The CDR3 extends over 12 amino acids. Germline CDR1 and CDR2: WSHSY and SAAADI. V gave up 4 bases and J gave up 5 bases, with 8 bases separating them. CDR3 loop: CASSATIETQYF. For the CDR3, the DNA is TGCGCCAGCAGTGCTACGATCGAGACCCAGTACTTC.

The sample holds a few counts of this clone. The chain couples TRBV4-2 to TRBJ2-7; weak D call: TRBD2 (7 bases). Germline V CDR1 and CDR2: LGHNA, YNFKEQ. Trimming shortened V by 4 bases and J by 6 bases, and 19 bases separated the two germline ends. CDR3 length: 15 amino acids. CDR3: CASSRRDTRGGEQYF. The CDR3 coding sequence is TGTGCCAGCAGCCGCCGGGACACGAGGGGGGGCGAGCAGTACTTC.

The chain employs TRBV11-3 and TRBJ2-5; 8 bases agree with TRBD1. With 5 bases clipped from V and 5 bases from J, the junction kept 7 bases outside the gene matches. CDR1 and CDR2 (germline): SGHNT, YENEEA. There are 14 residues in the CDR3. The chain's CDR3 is CASSRIRDRETQYF. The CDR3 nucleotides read TGTGCCAGCAGCAGGATCCGGGACAGGGAGACCCAGTACTTC.

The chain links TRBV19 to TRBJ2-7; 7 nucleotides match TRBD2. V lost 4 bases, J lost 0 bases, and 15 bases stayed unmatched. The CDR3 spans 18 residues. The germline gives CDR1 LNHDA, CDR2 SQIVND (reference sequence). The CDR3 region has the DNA TGTGCCAGTAGTACCCAACACTCAACTAGCGCGAGCTCCTACGAGCAGTACTTC. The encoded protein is CASSTQHSTSASSYEQYF.

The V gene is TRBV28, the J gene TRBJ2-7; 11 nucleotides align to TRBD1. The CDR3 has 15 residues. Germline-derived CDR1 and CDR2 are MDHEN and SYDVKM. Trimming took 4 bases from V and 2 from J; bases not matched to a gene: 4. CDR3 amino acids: CASSSGQGAPYEQYF. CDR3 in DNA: TGTGCCAGCAGTTCCGGACAGGGGGCCCCCTACGAGCAGTACTTC.

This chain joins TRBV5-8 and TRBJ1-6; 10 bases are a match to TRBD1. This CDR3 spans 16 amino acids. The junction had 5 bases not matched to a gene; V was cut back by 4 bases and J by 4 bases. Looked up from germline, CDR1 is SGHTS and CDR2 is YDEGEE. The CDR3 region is CASSLRTGGYNSPLHF. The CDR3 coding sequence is TGTGCCAGCAGCCTCAGGACAGGGGGTTATAATTCACCCCTCCACTTT.

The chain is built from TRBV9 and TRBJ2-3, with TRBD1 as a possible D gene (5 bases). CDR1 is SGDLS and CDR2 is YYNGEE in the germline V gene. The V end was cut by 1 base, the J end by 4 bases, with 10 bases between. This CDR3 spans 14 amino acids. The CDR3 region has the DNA TGTGCCAGCAGCGTAAGTGGGGCCCCAGATACGCAGTATTTT. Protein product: CASSVSGAPDTQYF.

CDR3 nucleotides: TGTGCCAGCAGCTCAAAGACACCAACTAATGAAAAACTGTTTTTT. It specifies CASSSKTPTNEKLFF. V is TRBV5-4 and J is TRBJ1-4; D not certain. This CDR3 spans 15 amino acids. Trimming shortened V by 3 bases and J by 0 bases, and 9 bases separated the two germline ends. CDR1 is SGHNT, CDR2 YYREEE, per germline (reference sequence).

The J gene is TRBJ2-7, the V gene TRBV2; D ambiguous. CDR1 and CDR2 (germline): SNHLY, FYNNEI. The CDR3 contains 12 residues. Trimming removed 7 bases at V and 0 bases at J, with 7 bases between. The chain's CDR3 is CASTQDSYEQYF. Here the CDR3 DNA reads TGTGCCAGCACCCAGGACTCCTACGAGCAGTACTTC.

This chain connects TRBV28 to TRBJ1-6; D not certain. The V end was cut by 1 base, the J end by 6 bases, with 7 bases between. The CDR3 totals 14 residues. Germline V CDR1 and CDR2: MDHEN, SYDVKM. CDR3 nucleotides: TGTGCCAGCAGTTTATTGGGCAGTAATTCACCCCTCCACTTT. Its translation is CASSLLGSNSPLHF.

The DNA of the CDR3 is TGCGCCAGCAGCCCTAGCGGGGGGCGGGGGGATACGCAGTATTTT. This translates into CASSPSGGRGDTQYF. The chain links TRBV4-1 to TRBJ2-3, with TRBD2 matching 11 bases. V was pared by 4 bases and J by 6 bases, with 6 bases of the junction left unmatched. Germline V CDR1 and CDR2: MGHRA, YSYEKL. This CDR3 is 15 amino acids long.

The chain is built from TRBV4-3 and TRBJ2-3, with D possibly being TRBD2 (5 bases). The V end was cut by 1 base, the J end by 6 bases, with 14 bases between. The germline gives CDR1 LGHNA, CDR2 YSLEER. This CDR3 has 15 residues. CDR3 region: CASSQASQRGDTQYF. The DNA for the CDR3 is TGCGCCAGCAGCCAAGCCTCCCAGCGCGGGGATACGCAGTATTTT.

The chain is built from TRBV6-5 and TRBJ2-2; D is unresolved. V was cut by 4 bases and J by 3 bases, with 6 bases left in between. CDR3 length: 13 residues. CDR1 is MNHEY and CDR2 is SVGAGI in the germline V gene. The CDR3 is CASSWAHTGELFF. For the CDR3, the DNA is TGTGCCAGCAGTTGGGCCCACACCGGGGAGCTGTTTTTT.

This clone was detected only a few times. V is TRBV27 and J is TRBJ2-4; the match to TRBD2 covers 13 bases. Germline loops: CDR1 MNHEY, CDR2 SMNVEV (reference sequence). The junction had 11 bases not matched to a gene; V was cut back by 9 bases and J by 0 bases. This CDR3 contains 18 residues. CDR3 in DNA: TGTGCCAGTAGTCCGGGACTAGCGGGGTCTCTAGCCAAAAACATTCAGTACTTC. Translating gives CASSPGLAGSLAKNIQYF.

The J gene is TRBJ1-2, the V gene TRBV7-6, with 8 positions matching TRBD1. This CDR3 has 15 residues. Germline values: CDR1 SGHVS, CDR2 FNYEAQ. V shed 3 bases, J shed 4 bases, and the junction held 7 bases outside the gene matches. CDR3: CASSLGQGATYGYTF. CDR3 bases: TGTGCCAGCAGCTTGGGGCAGGGGGCTACCTATGGCTACACCTTC.

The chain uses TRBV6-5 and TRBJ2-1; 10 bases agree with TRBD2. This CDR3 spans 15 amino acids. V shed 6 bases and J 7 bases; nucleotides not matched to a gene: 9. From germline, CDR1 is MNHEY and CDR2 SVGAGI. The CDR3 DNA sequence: TGTGCCAGCAGCAATATAGCGGGGGGAGGGAATGAGCAGTTCTTC. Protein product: CASSNIAGGGNEQFF.

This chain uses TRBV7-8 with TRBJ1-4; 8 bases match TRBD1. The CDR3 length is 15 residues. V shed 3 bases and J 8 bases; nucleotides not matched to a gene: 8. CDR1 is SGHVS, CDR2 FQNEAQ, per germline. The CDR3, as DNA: TGTGCCAGCAGCTTCAACAGGGGGTCAAGGGAAAAACTGTTTTTT. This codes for CASSFNRGSREKLFF.

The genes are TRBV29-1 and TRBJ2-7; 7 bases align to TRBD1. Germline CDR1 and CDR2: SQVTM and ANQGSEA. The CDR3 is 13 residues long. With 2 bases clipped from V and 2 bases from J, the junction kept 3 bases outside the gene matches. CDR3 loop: CSVERDRPYEQYF. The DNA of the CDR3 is TGCAGCGTTGAAAGGGACAGACCCTACGAGCAGTACTTC.

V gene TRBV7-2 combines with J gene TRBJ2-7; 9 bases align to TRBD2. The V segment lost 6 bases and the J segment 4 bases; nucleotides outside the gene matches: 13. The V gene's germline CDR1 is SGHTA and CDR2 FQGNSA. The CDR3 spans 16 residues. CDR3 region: CASSLSGGKLGYEQYF. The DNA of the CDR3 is TGTGCCAGCAGTTTAAGCGGGGGGAAACTGGGGTACGAGCAGTACTTC.

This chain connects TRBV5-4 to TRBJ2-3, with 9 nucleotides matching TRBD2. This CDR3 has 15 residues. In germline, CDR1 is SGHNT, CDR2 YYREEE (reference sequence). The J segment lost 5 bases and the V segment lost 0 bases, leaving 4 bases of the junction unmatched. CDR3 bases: TGTGCCAGCAGCTTGGCGGCGGGGGGGCAAGATACGCAGTATTTT. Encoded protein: CASSLAAGGQDTQYF.

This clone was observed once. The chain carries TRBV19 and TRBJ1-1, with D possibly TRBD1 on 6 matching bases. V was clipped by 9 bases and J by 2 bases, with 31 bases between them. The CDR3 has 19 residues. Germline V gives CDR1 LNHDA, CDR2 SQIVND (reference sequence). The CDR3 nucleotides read TGTGCCAGCCGCTTGGGGGCCTTACATGTTTCCGCCGAAAACACTGAAGCTTTCTTT. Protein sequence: CASRLGALHVSAENTEAFF.